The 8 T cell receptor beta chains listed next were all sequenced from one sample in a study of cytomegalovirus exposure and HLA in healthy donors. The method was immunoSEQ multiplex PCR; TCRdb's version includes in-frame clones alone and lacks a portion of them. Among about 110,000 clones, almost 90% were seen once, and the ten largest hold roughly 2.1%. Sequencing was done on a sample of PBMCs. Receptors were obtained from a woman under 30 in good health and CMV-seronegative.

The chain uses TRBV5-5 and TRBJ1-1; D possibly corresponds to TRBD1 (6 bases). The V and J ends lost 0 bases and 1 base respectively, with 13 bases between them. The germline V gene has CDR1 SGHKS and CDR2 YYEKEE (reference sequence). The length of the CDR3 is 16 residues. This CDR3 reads CASSLGPDRQNTEAFF. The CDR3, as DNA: TGTGCCAGCAGCTTGGGACCTGACAGGCAGAACACTGAAGCTTTCTTT.

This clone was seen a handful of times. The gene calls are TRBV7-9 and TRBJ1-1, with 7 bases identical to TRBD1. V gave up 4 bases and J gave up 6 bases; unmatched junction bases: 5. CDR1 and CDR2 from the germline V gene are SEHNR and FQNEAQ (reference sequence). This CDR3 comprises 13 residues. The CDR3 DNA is TGTGCCAGCAGCTCACAGGGGTCATCTGAAGCTTTCTTT. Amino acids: CASSSQGSSEAFF. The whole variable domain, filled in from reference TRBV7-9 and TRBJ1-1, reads DTGVSQNPRHKITKRGQNVTFRCDPISEHNRLYWYRQTLGQGPEFLTYFQNEAQLEKSRLLSDRFSAERPKGSFSTLEIQRTEQGDSAMYLCASSSQGSSEAFFGQGTRLTVV.

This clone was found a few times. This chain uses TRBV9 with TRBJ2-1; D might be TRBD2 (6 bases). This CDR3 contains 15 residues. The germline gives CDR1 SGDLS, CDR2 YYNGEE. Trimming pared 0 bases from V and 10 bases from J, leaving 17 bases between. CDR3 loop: CASSVGGLGWGEQFF. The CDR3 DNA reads TGTGCCAGCAGCGTAGGGGGACTCGGGTGGGGGGAGCAGTTCTTC. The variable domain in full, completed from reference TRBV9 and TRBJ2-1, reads DSGVTQTPKHLITATGQRVTLRCSPRSGDLSVYWYQQSLDQGLQFLIQYYNGEERAKGNILERFSAQQFPDLHSELNLSSLELGDSALYFCASSVGGLGWGEQFFGPGTRLTVL.

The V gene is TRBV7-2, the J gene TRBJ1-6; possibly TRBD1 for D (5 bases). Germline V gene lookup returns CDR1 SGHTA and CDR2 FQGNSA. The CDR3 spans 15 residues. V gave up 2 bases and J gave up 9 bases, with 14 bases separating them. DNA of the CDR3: TGTGCCAGCAGCTTAACGACAGTAAGAAGTTCACCCCTCCACTTT. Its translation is CASSLTTVRSSPLHF. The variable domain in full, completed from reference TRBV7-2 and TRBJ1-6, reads GAGVSQSPSNKVTEKGKDVELRCDPISGHTALYWYRQSLGQGLEFLIYFQGNSAPDKSGLPSDRFSAERTGGSVSTLTIQRTQQEDSAVYLCASSLTTVRSSPLHFGNGTRLTVT.

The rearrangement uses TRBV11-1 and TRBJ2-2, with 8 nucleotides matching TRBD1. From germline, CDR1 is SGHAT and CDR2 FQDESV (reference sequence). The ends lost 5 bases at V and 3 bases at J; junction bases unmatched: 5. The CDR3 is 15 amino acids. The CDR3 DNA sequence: TGTGCCAGCAGCGACCAGGGGGCCTACACCGGGGAGCTGTTTTTT. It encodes CASSDQGAYTGELFF.

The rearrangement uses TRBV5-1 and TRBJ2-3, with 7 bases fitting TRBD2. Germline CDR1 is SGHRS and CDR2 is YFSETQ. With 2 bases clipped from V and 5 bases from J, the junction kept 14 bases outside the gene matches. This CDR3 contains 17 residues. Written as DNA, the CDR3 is TGCGCCAGCAGCTTTCGGGAGGTGCGGGCACTGGGAGATACGCAGTATTTT. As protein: CASSFREVRALGDTQYF.

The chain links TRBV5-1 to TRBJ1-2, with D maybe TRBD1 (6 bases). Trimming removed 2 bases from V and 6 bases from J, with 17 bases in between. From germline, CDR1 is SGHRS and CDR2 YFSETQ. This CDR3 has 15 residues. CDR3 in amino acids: CASSFGGQRRNGYTF. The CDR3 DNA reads TGCGCCAGCAGCTTCGGCGGACAGCGCCGGAATGGCTACACCTTC.

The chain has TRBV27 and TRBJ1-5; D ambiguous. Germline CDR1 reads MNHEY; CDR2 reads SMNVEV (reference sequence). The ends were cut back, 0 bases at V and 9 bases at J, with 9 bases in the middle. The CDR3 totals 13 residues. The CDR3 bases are TGTGCCAGCAGTTTATCGTTTCTTTGGCCCCAGCATTTT. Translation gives CASSLSFLWPQHF.